This T cell receptor (beta chain) was captured in a study of graft-versus-host responses after intestinal transplantation. Turning to the study itself: Among the recipients, transplants were multivisceral, liver-intestinal, or isolated intestinal. All of the recipients had induction that used anti-thymocyte globulin, then tacrolimus and steroids for 2 to 3 years. Study-wide findings and caveats: Recipient marrow harbored GvH clones, some of which surfaced first in ileum or blood. Early post-transplant HvG declines tracked with peak circulating GvH clone levels.

TCRdb's copy holds only in-frame clones and misses some; the assay was immunoSEQ multiplex PCR. The table includes some 90,000 clones, around nine tenths detected once. This clone occurred a few times. Its target is unknown. The V end was cut by 8 bases, the J end by 7 bases, with 3 bases between. This CDR3 spans 8 amino acids. Germline V CDR1 and CDR2: SNHLY, FYNNEI. This TCR came from a human donor who received an intestinal transplant. The chain couples TRBV2 to TRBJ2-7; D remains ambiguous. Sequences were derived from unstimulated CD8+ T cells sorted from spleen or lymph node cells, sampled before intestinal transplant. The CDR3 bases are TGTGCCAGCCGGGAGCAGTACTTC. Translated: CASREQYF.